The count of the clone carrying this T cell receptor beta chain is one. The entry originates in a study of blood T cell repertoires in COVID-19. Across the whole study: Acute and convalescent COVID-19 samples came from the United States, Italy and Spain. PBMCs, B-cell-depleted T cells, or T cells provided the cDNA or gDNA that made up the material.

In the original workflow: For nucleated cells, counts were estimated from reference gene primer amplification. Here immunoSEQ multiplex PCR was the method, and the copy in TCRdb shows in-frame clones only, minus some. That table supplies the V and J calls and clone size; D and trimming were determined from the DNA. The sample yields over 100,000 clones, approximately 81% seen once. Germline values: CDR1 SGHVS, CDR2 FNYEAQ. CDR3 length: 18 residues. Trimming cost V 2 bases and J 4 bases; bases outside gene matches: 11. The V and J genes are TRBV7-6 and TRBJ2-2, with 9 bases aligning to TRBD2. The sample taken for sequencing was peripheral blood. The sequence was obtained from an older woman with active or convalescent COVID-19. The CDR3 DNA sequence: TGTGCCAGCAGCTTATCTCTGGCGGGAGGGCAGGTCACCGGGGAGCTGTTTTTT. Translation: CASSLSLAGGQVTGELFF. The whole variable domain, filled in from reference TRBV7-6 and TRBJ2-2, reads GAGVSQSPRYKVTKRGQDVALRCDPISGHVSLYWYRQALGQGPEFLTYFNYEAQQDKSGLPNDRFSAERPEGSISTLTIQRTEQRDSAMYRCASSLSLAGGQVTGELFFGEGSRLTVL.